This TCR beta chain was sequenced in a study of blood T cells in healthy people across ages (dated by TCRdb to 2014 to 2015). At the level of the whole study: Template switching captured roughly one uniquely barcoded TCR beta cDNA molecule per two T cells in model experiments. Two additional independent replicas of 1 million unique cDNA reads from the same blood draw were analyzed for two donors (one aged 18 to 30 and one aged 80 or older). Using deep sequencing normalized with unique cDNA molecular identifiers, the study measured how TCR beta repertoire diversity changes with age. Donors of different ages were randomly distributed across sequencing lanes to avoid experimental bias. Four age groups were formed from the donors: young (average approximately 16 years), middle-aged (approximately 39), aged (over 55) and long-lived (roughly 88).

The library came from 5' RACE. Sequencing used an Illumina HiSeq 2500. A second PCR of about 6 to 12 cycles was run with a J-beta primer mix and a sample-barcoded 5' primer. Each TCR beta cDNA molecule received a unique molecular identifier from a template-switch 5' adaptor carrying 12 random nucleotides. Each sample yielded at least 2.5 million CDR3-containing paired-end reads. First-strand cDNA was synthesized from all RNA with the Mint cDNA synthesis kit, primed by a TRBC-specific oligonucleotide. Following uracil-DNA glycosylase treatment, a first 18-cycle PCR with universal primers M1SS and BC2_uni_R was performed on all cDNA. The authors processed their data as follows. Each sample was normalized by randomly selecting 1 million high-quality reads, each carrying a distinct molecular identifier. Reads sharing molecular identifiers were discarded rather than binned into consensus sequences. MiTCR, set to a Q25 quality threshold and the strictest error-elimination algorithm, was used for CDR3 identification, clonotype clustering and error correction. Lower-bound total TCR beta diversity was estimated with a nonparametric unseen species model using Euler transformation. Using fastp at Q25 and MiXCR, TCRdb reprocessed the public reads and kept productive beta chains. Rows are unified per CDR3 protein, each entry keeping the most common DNA and genes. Clone size and V and J calls follow TCRdb, not the original study. This sample lists about 1.4 million distinct CDR3 sequences; 55% to 75% were detected once. Over 5.5% of the sample is in the top ten clones.

CDR1 DFQATT and CDR2 SNEGSKA were looked up in the germline V gene (reference sequence). V is cut by 0 bases and J by 0 bases, and the space between the germline ends is 18 bases. The CDR3 covers 19 residues, taking in both the cysteine and the phenylalanine. Of the read, only the CDR3 DNA is kept; its 57 bases are in frame from base 1. Study-wide conclusions, independent of this receptor: Since profiling was done on bulk unsorted PBMCs, naive and antigen-experienced compartments could not be conclusively compared. Because the CMV infection status of the donors was unknown, age-related changes in expanded clonotypes may potentially have been confounded. Observed TCR beta diversity per million T cells fell roughly linearly with age, and a significant reduction was already apparent by age approximately 41. Estimates of total diversity based on one million sequenced T cells were regarded as lower bounds and as underestimates. A strong correlation was found between observed TCR beta diversity and the percentage of naive T cells measured by flow cytometry. Compared with the aged group, the long-lived group had more naive CD4+ T cells, fewer expanded clones and increased TCR diversity, suggesting age selection.

The donors were 40 or so Caucasian individuals from Russia, aged roughly 6 to 100 years, who were systemically healthy. Ten milliliters of peripheral blood were drawn from each donor into EDTA-treated Vacutainer tubes. Ficoll-Paque density-gradient centrifugation was used to isolate PBMCs, with at least 6.5 million per sample. Trizol reagent was used to extract total RNA from PBMCs, with at least 6 micrograms per sample. Naive CD45RAhigh/CD27high T cell percentages were measured by flow cytometry on a PBMC aliquot from every donor. With respect to this clonotype: Its binding antigen is unknown. Base qualities are not at hand, and no much larger clone is one base apart.

In this chain, TRBV20-1 is recombined with TRBJ1-6; perhaps TRBD1 is the D gene, with 5 bases matching. The receptor was derived from a man aged 18 to 30 in good health. Sequenced: blood. The sequenced DNA is TGCAGTGCTAGAGATAGGGTCAGGGCGGTACCCTCCTATAATTCACCCCTCCACTTT. Its translation is CSARDRVRAVPSYNSPLHF.